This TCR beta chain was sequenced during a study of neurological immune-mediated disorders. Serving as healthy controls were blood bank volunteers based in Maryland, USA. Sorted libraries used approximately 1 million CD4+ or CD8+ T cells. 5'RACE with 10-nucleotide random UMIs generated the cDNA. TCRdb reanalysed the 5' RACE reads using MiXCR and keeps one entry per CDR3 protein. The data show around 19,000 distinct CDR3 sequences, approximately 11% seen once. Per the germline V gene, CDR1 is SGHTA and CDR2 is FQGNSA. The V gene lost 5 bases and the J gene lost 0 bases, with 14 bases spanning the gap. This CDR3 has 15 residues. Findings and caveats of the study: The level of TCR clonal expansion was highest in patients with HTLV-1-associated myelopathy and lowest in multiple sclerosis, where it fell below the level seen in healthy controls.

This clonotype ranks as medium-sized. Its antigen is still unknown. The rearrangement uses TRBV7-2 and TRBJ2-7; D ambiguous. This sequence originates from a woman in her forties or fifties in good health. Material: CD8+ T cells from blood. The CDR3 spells CASSQVTSSSYEQYF. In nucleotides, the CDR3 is TGTGCCAGCAGCCAAGTAACTTCTAGCTCCTACGAGCAGTACTTC.